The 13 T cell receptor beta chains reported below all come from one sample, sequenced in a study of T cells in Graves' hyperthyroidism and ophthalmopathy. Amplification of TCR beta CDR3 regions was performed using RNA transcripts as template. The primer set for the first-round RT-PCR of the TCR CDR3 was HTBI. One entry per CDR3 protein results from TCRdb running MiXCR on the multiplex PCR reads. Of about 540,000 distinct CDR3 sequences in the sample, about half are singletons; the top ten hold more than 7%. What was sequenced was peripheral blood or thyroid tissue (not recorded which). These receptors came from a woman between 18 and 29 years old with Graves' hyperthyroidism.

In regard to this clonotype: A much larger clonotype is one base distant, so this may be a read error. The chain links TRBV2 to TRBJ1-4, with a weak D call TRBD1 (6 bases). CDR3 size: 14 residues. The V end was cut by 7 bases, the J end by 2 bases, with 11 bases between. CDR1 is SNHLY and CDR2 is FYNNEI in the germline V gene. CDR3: CASTLGGTNEKLFF. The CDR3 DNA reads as TGTGCCAGCACCCTGGGGGGCACTAATGAAAAACTGTTTTTT.

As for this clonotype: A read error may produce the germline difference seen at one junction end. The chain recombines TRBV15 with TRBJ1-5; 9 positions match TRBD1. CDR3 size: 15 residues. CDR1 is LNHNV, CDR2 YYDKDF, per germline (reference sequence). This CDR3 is CATCSARQGGQPQHF. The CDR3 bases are TGTGCCACCTGCAGCGCTAGACAGGGGGGGCAGCCCCAGCATTTT. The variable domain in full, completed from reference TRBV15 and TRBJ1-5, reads DAMVIQNPRYQVTQFGKPVTLSCSQTLNHNVMYWYQQKSSQAPKLLFHYYDKDFNNEADTPDNFQSRRPNTSFCFLDIRSPGLGDTAMYLCATCSARQGGQPQHFGDGTRLSIL.

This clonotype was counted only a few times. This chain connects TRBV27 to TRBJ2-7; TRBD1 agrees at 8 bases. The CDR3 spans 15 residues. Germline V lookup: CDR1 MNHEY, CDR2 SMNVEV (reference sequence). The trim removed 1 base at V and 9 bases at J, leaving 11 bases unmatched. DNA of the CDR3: TGTGCCAGCAGTTTATTGGGGACAGGCCGGTTTGGGCAGTACTTC. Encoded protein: CASSLLGTGRFGQYF.

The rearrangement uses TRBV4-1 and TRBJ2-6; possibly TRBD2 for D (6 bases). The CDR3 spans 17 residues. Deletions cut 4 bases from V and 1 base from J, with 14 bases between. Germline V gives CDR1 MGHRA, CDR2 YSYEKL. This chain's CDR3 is CASSPPIRGSGANVLTF. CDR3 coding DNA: TGCGCCAGCAGCCCCCCGATTCGGGGGTCTGGGGCCAACGTCCTGACTTTC.

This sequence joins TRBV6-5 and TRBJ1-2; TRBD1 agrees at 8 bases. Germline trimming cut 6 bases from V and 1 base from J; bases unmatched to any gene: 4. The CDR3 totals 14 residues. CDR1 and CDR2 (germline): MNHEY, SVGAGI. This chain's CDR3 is CASRTDRGNYGYTF. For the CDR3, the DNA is TGTGCCAGCAGGACCGACAGGGGTAACTATGGCTACACCTTC.

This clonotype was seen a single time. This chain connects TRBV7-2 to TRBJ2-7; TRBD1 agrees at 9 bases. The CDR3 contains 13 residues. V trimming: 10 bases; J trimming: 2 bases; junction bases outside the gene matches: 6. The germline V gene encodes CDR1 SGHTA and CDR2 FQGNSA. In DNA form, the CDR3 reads TGTGCCACCGCGGACAGGGGCCCCTACGAGCAGTACTTC. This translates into CATADRGPYEQYF.

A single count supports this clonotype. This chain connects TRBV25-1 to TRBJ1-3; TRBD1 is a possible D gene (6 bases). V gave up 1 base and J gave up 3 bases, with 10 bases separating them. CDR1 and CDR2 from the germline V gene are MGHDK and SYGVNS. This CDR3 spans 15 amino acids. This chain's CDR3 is CASSELGRGGNTIYF. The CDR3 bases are TGTGCCAGCAGTGAATTAGGCAGGGGTGGAAACACCATATATTTT.

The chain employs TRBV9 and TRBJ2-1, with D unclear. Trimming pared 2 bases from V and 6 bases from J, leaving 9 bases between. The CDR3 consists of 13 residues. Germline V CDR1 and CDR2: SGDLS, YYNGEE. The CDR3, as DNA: TGTGCCAGCAGCGTGGGTGTAGGCAATGAGCAGTTCTTC. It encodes CASSVGVGNEQFF.

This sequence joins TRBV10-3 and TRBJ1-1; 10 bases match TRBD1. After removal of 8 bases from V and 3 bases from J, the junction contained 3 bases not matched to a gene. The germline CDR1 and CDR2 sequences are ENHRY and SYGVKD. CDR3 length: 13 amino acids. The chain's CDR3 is CAIRGTGDTEAFF. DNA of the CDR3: TGTGCCATCCGCGGGACAGGGGACACTGAAGCTTTCTTT.

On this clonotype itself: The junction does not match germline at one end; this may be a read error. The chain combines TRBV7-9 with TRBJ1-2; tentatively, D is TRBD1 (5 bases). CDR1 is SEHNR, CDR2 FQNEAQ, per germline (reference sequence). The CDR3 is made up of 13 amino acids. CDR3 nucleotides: TGTGCCAGCAGCCTCACCGGGGCGCAGGCTGAAGCTTTC. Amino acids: CASSLTGAQAEAF.

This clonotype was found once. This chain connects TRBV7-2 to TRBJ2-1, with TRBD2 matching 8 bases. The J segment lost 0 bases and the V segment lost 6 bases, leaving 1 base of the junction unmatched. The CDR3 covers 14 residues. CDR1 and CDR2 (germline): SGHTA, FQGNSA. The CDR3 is CASRGLASYNEQFF. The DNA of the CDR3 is TGTGCCAGCAGAGGACTAGCCTCCTACAATGAGCAGTTCTTC.

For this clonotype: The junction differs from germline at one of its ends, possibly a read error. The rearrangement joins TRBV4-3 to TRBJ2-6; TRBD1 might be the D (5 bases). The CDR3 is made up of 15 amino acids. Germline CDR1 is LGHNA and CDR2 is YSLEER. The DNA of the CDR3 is TGCGCCAGCAGCCAAGCTCCTCCTGGGGCCAACGTCCCGACTTTC. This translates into CASSQAPPGANVPTF.

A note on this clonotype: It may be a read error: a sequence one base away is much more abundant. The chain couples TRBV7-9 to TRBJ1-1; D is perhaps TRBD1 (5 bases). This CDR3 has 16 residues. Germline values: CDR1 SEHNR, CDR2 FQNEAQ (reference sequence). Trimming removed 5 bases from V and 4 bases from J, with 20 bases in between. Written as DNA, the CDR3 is TGTGCCAGCAGCCAAGCCGCGGGCCCGAGGGGCACTGAAGCTTTCTTT. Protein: CASSQAAGPRGTEAFF.